This T cell receptor beta chain was recorded in a study of T cell changes during pregnancy in multiple sclerosis (dated by TCRdb to about 2019). For context, the study as a whole: Changes in the T cell repertoire over the course of pregnancy were examined in this study in women with multiple sclerosis.

Library method: the immunoSEQ multiplex PCR assay. TCRdb holds this immuneACCESS table with in-frame rearrangements only. Some clones are missing; in checked studies, unresolved V genes explain under half, and the rest has no known cause. Present in this sample are tens of thousands of clones, approximately 94% of which were seen just once. Around 2.5% of the sample is in the top ten clones. Remarks on this clone: There is no known antigen for this receptor. Base quality data are lacking; no much larger clone is found one base away.

Sequences LNHDA (CDR1) and SQIVND (CDR2) are obtained from the germline V gene (reference sequence). Taken from cysteine to phenylalanine, the CDR3 has 14 residues. Left in the record is the CDR3 DNA by itself, 42 bases read in frame from the first base. Cut back by 10 bases and 2 bases, the V and J ends lie 17 bases apart. This clonotype originated in a female donor with multiple sclerosis, enrolled in a pregnancy study. The sequencing here drew on CD8+ T cells from peripheral blood mononuclear cells, taken after pregnancy. The sequence links TRBV19 to TRBJ2-5, with TRBD2 tentatively as D gene (5 bases match). The sequence in DNA is TGTGCCACGTGGACTGTTCGCCCTCAAGAGACCCAGTACTTC. Its coded protein is CATWTVRPQETQYF.